The 27 T cell receptor beta chains below were found in one sample sequenced in a study of technical replicates of blood from a few donors. Profiled with immunoSEQ multiplex PCR; TCRdb holds only in-frame clones, not every one. This sample has tens of thousands of clones, with 95% found just once. The sample taken for sequencing was T cells isolated from PBMCs. The receptor set was obtained from a human donor in good health.

This sequence joins TRBV27 and TRBJ1-1; no firm D call. Germline loops: CDR1 MNHEY, CDR2 SMNVEV (reference sequence). The CDR3 loop spans 12 amino acids. Written as DNA, the CDR3 is TGTGCGAGCCGGAGGGTAGGAACTGAAGCTTTCTTT. Translating gives CASRRVGTEAFF.

V is TRBV7-2 and J is TRBJ2-1; a weak D match, TRBD2 (6 bases). V lost 5 bases and J 1 base, leaving 15 bases between the germline ends. Germline lookup yields CDR1 SGHTA and CDR2 FQGNSA. There are 16 residues in the CDR3. CDR3 loop: CASSRLSGRSYNEQFF. The CDR3 coding sequence is TGTGCCAGCAGCCGCCTGAGCGGGCGGTCCTACAATGAGCAGTTCTTC.

The chain joins TRBV18 to TRBJ2-7; 14 nucleotides align to TRBD2. Trimming removed 3 bases from V and 6 bases from J; junction bases left unmatched: 4. Germline V gene data show CDR1 as KGHSH and CDR2 as LQKENI. The CDR3 consists of 15 residues. This CDR3 is CASSPGLAGGTEQYF. In DNA, the CDR3 is TGTGCCAGCTCACCCGGACTAGCGGGAGGTACCGAGCAGTACTTC.

V is TRBV7-9 and J is TRBJ1-2; 7 nucleotides align to TRBD1. The CDR3 sequence is 10 residues long. Germline V gene data show CDR1 as SEHNR and CDR2 as FQNEAQ (reference sequence). The trim removed 2 bases at V and 14 bases at J, leaving 2 bases unmatched. The CDR3 coding sequence is TGTGCCAGCAGCTTACAGGGGGTTACCTTC. Translation gives CASSLQGVTF.

The chain couples TRBV4-1 to TRBJ2-5; possibly TRBD2 for D (6 bases). The V gene lost 0 bases and the J gene lost 4 bases, with 18 bases spanning the gap. The CDR3 sequence is 17 residues long. CDR1 and CDR2 (germline): MGHRA, YSYEKL. CDR3 sequence reads: CASSQDNQAGRIETQYF. As DNA, the CDR3 is TGCGCCAGCAGCCAAGATAATCAAGCGGGTAGGATAGAGACCCAGTACTTC.

The count of this clone is one. The chain joins TRBV27 to TRBJ1-4, with 9 bases aligning to TRBD1. The CDR3 extends over 14 amino acids. CDR1 is MNHEY, CDR2 SMNVEV, per germline (reference sequence). Trimming removed 9 bases from V and 10 bases from J; junction bases left unmatched: 12. The DNA of the CDR3 is TGTGCCAGTCATGGTTGGGGACAGGGTGGAAAACTGTTTTTT. Its translation: CASHGWGQGGKLFF.

The genes are TRBV5-1 and TRBJ2-5; weak D call: TRBD1 (5 bases). V lost 4 bases to trimming and J lost 2 bases, with 12 bases between them. The CDR3 length is 14 residues. Germline CDR1 is SGHRS and CDR2 is YFSETQ. CDR3 sequence: CASSKDTDQETQYF. The CDR3 nucleotides are TGCGCCAGCAGCAAGGACACCGATCAAGAGACCCAGTACTTC.

The V call is TRBV11-2, the J call TRBJ2-7; D uncertain. The CDR3 runs to 11 residues. Trimming took off 5 bases at V and 6 bases at J, with 8 bases between the two ends. The V gene's germline CDR1 is SGHAT and CDR2 FQNNGV. The CDR3 nucleotides are TGTGCCAGCAGCCTATCTGGCGAGCAGTACTTC. Its translation is CASSLSGEQYF.

The chain recombines TRBV7-6 with TRBJ1-1; 8 positions agree with TRBD1. Germline CDR1 and CDR2: SGHVS and FNYEAQ. The V and J ends lost 4 bases and 5 bases, in that order; junction bases with no gene match: 3. This CDR3 is built from 13 residues. Written as DNA, the CDR3 is TGTGCCAGCAGCTCTCGACAGGGGACTGAAGCTTTCTTT. Translated, it gives CASSSRQGTEAFF.

The chain couples TRBV12-5 to TRBJ1-3; 7 bases map to TRBD1. The V gene end was trimmed by 4 bases and the J gene end by 3 bases; junction bases not matched to a gene: 12. Germline assignment: CDR1 LGHNT and CDR2 FRNRAP. The CDR3 has 17 amino acids. The DNA for the CDR3 is TGTGCTAGTGGTTCTGCCCTGACAGGGAGCTTTGGAAACACCATATATTTT. It translates to CASGSALTGSFGNTIYF.

In its sample, this clone was seen a few times. The rearrangement uses TRBV18 and TRBJ2-7, with D possibly matching TRBD2 (6 bases). Germline V gene data show CDR1 as KGHSH and CDR2 as LQKENI. The V and J ends lost 3 bases and 0 bases respectively, with 6 bases between them. CDR3 length: 13 residues. CDR3 nucleotides: TGTGCCAGCTCACCGGGAGGCTCCTACGAGCAGTACTTC. Encoded protein: CASSPGGSYEQYF.

This chain uses TRBV9 with TRBJ1-6; no firm D call. Germline CDR1 is SGDLS and CDR2 is YYNGEE. The length of the CDR3 is 12 residues. The V and J ends lost 0 bases and 14 bases respectively, with 9 bases between them. The chain's CDR3 is CASSVVPGALHF. DNA of the CDR3: TGTGCCAGCAGCGTAGTCCCGGGAGCCCTCCACTTT.

This chain uses TRBV5-1 with TRBJ2-7; tentatively, D is TRBD1 (6 bases). Germline V gene sequence: CDR1 SGHRS, CDR2 YFSETQ. V was clipped by 4 bases and J by 7 bases, with 15 bases between them. This CDR3 comprises 13 residues. CDR3 DNA sequence: TGCGCCAGCAGCATGACAGGACCCCGGGAGCAGTACTTC. Its protein product is CASSMTGPREQYF.

The rearrangement links TRBV11-3 to TRBJ2-5, with TRBD2 matching 9 bases. Germline V gene lookup returns CDR1 SGHNT and CDR2 YENEEA. J gave up 0 bases and V 5 bases, and 13 bases lay outside the gene matches. CDR3 length: 18 residues. For the CDR3, the DNA is TGTGCCAGCAGCAGGAGTTTGAGCGGGGGGACGTACCAAGAGACCCAGTACTTC. The encoded protein is CASSRSLSGGTYQETQYF.

V and J are TRBV19 and TRBJ2-7, with TRBD2 matching 7 bases. V shed 1 base, J shed 4 bases, and the junction held 7 bases outside the gene matches. This CDR3 spans 15 amino acids. Germline CDR1 is LNHDA and CDR2 is SQIVND (reference sequence). CDR3 DNA sequence: TGTGCCAGTAGTATAGCCGGGAGGTTTGTGTACGAGCAGTACTTC. As protein: CASSIAGRFVYEQYF.

The V call is TRBV10-1, the J call TRBJ1-6, with 9 bases aligning to TRBD1. This CDR3 has 15 residues. With 3 bases clipped from V and 10 bases from J, the junction kept 7 bases outside the gene matches. Germline CDR1 reads WNHNN; CDR2 reads SYGVQD (reference sequence). The CDR3, as DNA: TGCGCCAGCAGTGAACTTGGACAGGGGAAGTCACCCCTCCACTTT. Translated: CASSELGQGKSPLHF.

This clone was seen only once. The CDR3 coding sequence is TGTGCCACCAGCTTGGACAGGGCCTACGAGCAGTACTTC. It codes for CATSLDRAYEQYF. The J gene is TRBJ2-7, the V gene TRBV15, with 8 bases that match TRBD1. J was trimmed by 2 bases and V by 5 bases; bases with no gene match: 2. The CDR3 covers 13 residues. Germline V gene sequence: CDR1 LNHNV, CDR2 YYDKDF (reference sequence). Supplemented by reference TRBV15 and TRBJ2-7, the full variable domain reads DAMVIQNPRYQVTQFGKPVTLSCSQTLNHNVMYWYQQKSSQAPKLLFHYYDKDFNNEADTPDNFQSRRPNTSFCFLDIRSPGLGDTAMYLCATSLDRAYEQYFGPGTRLTVT.

For the CDR3, the DNA is TGTGCCAGCAGCTTGGCGGTAGATACGCAGTATTTT. It is translated as CASSLAVDTQYF. This chain links TRBV5-4 with TRBJ2-3; D gene ambiguous. Germline CDR1 and CDR2: SGHNT and YYREEE (reference sequence). V gave up 0 bases and J gave up 5 bases, with 4 bases separating them. The CDR3 is made up of 12 amino acids.

This chain links TRBV5-1 with TRBJ1-4, with D tentatively TRBD1 (5 bases). CDR3 length equals 14 residues. The germline V gene encodes CDR1 SGHRS and CDR2 YFSETQ. Trimming pared 5 bases from V and 5 bases from J, leaving 13 bases between. The DNA of the CDR3 is TGCGCCAGCAGACAGGTAGCCGGGAATGAAAAACTGTTTTTT. Encoded protein: CASRQVAGNEKLFF.

The rearrangement uses TRBV5-3 and TRBJ2-5, with a weak D call TRBD2 (6 bases). TRBV5-3 is an open reading frame whose function is uncertain. V lost 3 bases and J 5 bases, leaving 17 bases between the germline ends. CDR3 length equals 15 residues. The CDR3 region is CARSSSLGGEETQYF. CDR3 bases: TGTGCCAGAAGCTCTAGTTTGGGGGGTGAGGAGACCCAGTACTTC.

This clone was seen only once. The chain carries TRBV29-1 and TRBJ2-7; 9 nucleotides line up with TRBD1. Looked up from germline, CDR1 is SQVTM and CDR2 is ANQGSEA. The CDR3 sequence is 12 residues long. Unmatched junction bases numbered 7, after V lost 8 bases and J lost 5 bases. The CDR3 DNA is TGCAGCCCGGGACAGGGCCTTCACGAGCAGTACTTC. This translates into CSPGQGLHEQYF.

The V call is TRBV19, the J call TRBJ2-5; D gene unclear. Germline assignment: CDR1 LNHDA and CDR2 SQIVND (reference sequence). This CDR3 contains 12 residues. V was shortened by 10 bases and J by 4 bases, with 13 bases between the two germline ends. The CDR3 nucleotides read TGTGCCAACCCCGCCGGCGGAGAGACCCAGTACTTC. It specifies CANPAGGETQYF.

The chain uses TRBV19 and TRBJ2-4; tentative D call: TRBD1 (6 bases). CDR1 is LNHDA and CDR2 is SQIVND in the germline V gene (reference sequence). The CDR3 is made up of 13 amino acids. The V end lost 5 bases, the J end lost 5 bases, and 10 bases lay between the germline ends. The CDR3 DNA reads as TGTGCCAGTAGTCTTAAGGGGGAAAACATTCAGTACTTC. Protein product: CASSLKGENIQYF. Together with reference TRBV19 and TRBJ2-4, the CDR3 gives the full variable domain: DGGITQSPKYLFRKEGQNVTLSCEQNLNHDAMYWYRQDPGQGLRLIYYSQIVNDFQKGDIAEGYSVSREKKESFPLTVTSAQKNPTAFYLCASSLKGENIQYFGAGTRLSVL.

The V gene is TRBV7-2, the J gene TRBJ2-5; D is perhaps TRBD2 (6 bases). The CDR3 spans 14 residues. V lost 5 bases to trimming and J lost 5 bases, with 15 bases between them. The germline CDR1 and CDR2 sequences are SGHTA and FQGNSA. CDR3 sequence: CASSPMPGVETQYF. In DNA form, the CDR3 reads TGTGCCAGCAGCCCGATGCCGGGAGTGGAGACCCAGTACTTC. Based on the CDR3 plus reference TRBV7-2 and TRBJ2-5, the full variable domain is GAGVSQSPSNKVTEKGKDVELRCDPISGHTALYWYRQSLGQGLEFLIYFQGNSAPDKSGLPSDRFSAERTGGSVSTLTIQRTQQEDSAVYLCASSPMPGVETQYFGPGTRLLVL.

The chain carries TRBV6-5 and TRBJ1-2; D is unclear. The CDR3 covers 14 residues. Germline CDR1 MNHEY, CDR2 SVGAGI. V was pared by 0 bases and J by 2 bases, with 7 bases between. The CDR3 DNA sequence: TGTGCCAGCAGTTACTCGGGCAGAAACTATGGCTACACCTTC. Translation: CASSYSGRNYGYTF.

J is TRBJ2-7 and V is TRBV10-3, with 9 positions matching TRBD1. Per germline, CDR1 ENHRY and CDR2 SYGVKD. After removal of 5 bases from V and 6 bases from J, the junction contained 11 bases not matched to a gene. The CDR3 extends over 15 amino acids. CDR3: CAISNPGQGSFEQYF. CDR3 bases: TGTGCCATCAGTAATCCGGGACAGGGATCGTTCGAGCAGTACTTC.

The chain carries TRBV4-1 and TRBJ2-2; 7 bases agree with TRBD1. Germline lookup yields CDR1 MGHRA and CDR2 YSYEKL. The CDR3 extends over 18 amino acids. V lost 4 bases, J lost 4 bases, and 15 bases stayed unmatched. The CDR3: CASSRYNTGAQGTGELFF. CDR3 DNA sequence: TGCGCCAGCAGCCGATATAATACAGGGGCGCAGGGCACCGGGGAGCTGTTTTTT.